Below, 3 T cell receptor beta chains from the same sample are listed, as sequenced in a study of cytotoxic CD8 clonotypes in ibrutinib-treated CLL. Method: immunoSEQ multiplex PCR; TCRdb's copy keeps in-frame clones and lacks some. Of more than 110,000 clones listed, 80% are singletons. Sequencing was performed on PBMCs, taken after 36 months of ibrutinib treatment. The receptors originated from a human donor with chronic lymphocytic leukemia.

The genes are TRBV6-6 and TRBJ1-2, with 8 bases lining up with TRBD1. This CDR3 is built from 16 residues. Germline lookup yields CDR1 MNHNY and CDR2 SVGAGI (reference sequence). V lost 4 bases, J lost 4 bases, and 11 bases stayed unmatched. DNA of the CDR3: TGTGCCAGCAGTTGGGGTCGACAGGGGACCTCCTATGGCTACACCTTC. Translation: CASSWGRQGTSYGYTF.

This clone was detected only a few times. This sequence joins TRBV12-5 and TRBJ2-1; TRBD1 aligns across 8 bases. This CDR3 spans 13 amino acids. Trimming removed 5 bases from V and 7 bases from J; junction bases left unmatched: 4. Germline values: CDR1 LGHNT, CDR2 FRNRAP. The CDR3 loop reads CASGRTGLNEQFF. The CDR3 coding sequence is TGTGCTAGTGGTCGGACAGGGTTGAATGAGCAGTTCTTC.

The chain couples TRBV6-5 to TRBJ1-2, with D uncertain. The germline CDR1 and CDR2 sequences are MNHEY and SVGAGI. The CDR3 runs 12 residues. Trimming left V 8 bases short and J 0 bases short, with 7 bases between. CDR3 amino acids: CASRTPNYGYTF. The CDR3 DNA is TGTGCCAGCCGAACACCTAACTATGGCTACACCTTC.